This passage covers 3 T cell receptor beta chains from one sample sequenced in a study of T-cell reconstitution after alpha-beta-depleted transplantation in children. The library targeted TCRbeta and was prepared with unique molecular identifiers. TCRdb used MiXCR to reprocess the PCR reads, holding one entry per CDR3 protein. The top ten hold around 2.5% of the sample, which has hundreds of thousands of distinct CDR3 sequences, 32% seen once. The starting material was PBMCs from the stem cell graft donor, obtained from the stem cell graft. These receptors were collected from a human donor who donated a stem cell graft to a child with aplastic anemia.

V and J are TRBV2 and TRBJ1-2; D unclear. Germline assignment: CDR1 SNHLY and CDR2 FYNNEI. Trimming removed 2 bases at V and 5 bases at J, with 18 bases between. The CDR3 is 16 residues long. The CDR3 protein is CASSEWRGMEGYGYTF. The CDR3 nucleotides are TGTGCCAGCAGTGAATGGCGAGGAATGGAGGGTTATGGCTACACCTTC. The full variable domain, completed using reference TRBV2 and TRBJ1-2, is EPEVTQTPSHQVTQMGQEVILRCVPISNHLYFYWYRQILGQKVEFLVSFYNNEISEKSEIFDDQFSVERPDGSNFTLKIRSTKLEDSAMYFCASSEWRGMEGYGYTFGSGTRLTVV.

This clonotype has ten or more counts. The chain links TRBV29-1 to TRBJ2-3, with 9 bases lining up with TRBD1. The CDR3 consists of 15 residues. The V segment lost 4 bases and the J segment 0 bases; nucleotides outside the gene matches: 5. Germline CDR1 reads SQVTM; CDR2 reads ANQGSEA. The CDR3 protein is CSVVQGAHSTDTQYF. CDR3 in DNA: TGCAGCGTTGTACAGGGGGCGCATAGCACAGATACGCAGTATTTT.

The chain combines TRBV18 with TRBJ2-7; D gene uncertain. The CDR3 is 14 residues long. Per the germline V gene, CDR1 is KGHSH and CDR2 is LQKENI. V was trimmed by 2 bases and J by 0 bases, leaving 8 bases between them. The CDR3 nucleotides read TGTGCCAGCTCACCAGGGTCGAGCTCCTACGAGCAGTACGTC. This gives the protein CASSPGSSSYEQYV.